What follows are 12 T cell receptor beta chains derived from one specimen sequenced in a study of T cells after posttransplantation cyclophosphamide. TCRdb keeps only in-frame clones here, not all; method: immunoSEQ multiplex PCR. The data show more than 8,500 clones, with none appearing a single time. Treatment was busulfan-fludarabine conditioning, a marrow graft, and cyclophosphamide on days +3 and +4. Sequenced here: PBMCs, sampled around 350 days after allogeneic stem cell transplant with posttransplant cyclophosphamide. The receptors here all came from a male patient in his forties or fifties who received an allogeneic stem cell transplant from a related donor and was CMV-positive. The graft donor may have contributed some T cells.

Many counts were recorded for this clone. The chain combines TRBV6-5 with TRBJ1-2; D is ambiguous. Trimming removed 0 bases from V and 1 base from J, with 9 bases in between. The germline V gene has CDR1 MNHEY and CDR2 SVGAGI. The CDR3 is made up of 15 amino acids. The CDR3 coding sequence is TGTGCCAGCAGTTACTCGGCAGGATTTAACTATGGCTACACCTTC. It is translated as CASSYSAGFNYGYTF.

This clone was seen at least ten times. V and J are TRBV11-2 and TRBJ2-6, with TRBD1 as a possible D gene (5 bases). Trimming cost V 3 bases and J 0 bases, with 15 bases left between them. The CDR3 contains 18 residues. Germline CDR1 SGHAT, CDR2 FQNNGV. The CDR3 sequence: CASSFRQPFTSGANVLTF. CDR3 nucleotide sequence: TGTGCCAGCAGCTTCCGACAGCCTTTCACCTCTGGGGCCAACGTCCTGACTTTC.

This clone was detected ten times or more. The J gene is TRBJ2-7, the V gene TRBV27; D unresolved. The V end lost 2 bases, the J end lost 2 bases, and 7 bases lay between the germline ends. Germline loops: CDR1 MNHEY, CDR2 SMNVEV (reference sequence). The CDR3 has 13 amino acids. The CDR3 DNA sequence: TGTGCCAGCAGTTTAGCGAATACCTACGAGCAGTACTTC. Translated, it gives CASSLANTYEQYF.

This clone has a handful of counts. The chain uses TRBV9 and TRBJ2-1, with 10 positions matching TRBD1. This CDR3 has 17 amino acids. Trimming at V came to 4 bases and at J to 7 bases, leaving 14 bases not matched to a gene. Germline lookup yields CDR1 SGDLS and CDR2 YYNGEE. In DNA form, the CDR3 reads TGTGCCAGCAGCCCTACGATCGGGACAGGGGCAAGGAATGAGCAGTTCTTC. It specifies CASSPTIGTGARNEQFF.

There are many counts of this clone. This sequence joins TRBV5-4 and TRBJ2-7; possibly TRBD2 for D (7 bases). The ends were cut back, 3 bases at V and 3 bases at J, with 22 bases in the middle. The CDR3 sequence is 17 residues long. Germline loops: CDR1 SGHNT, CDR2 YYREEE (reference sequence). The CDR3 protein is CASSSRGGGPVGYEQYF. Here the CDR3 DNA reads TGTGCCAGCAGCTCGAGAGGGGGGGGGCCCGTCGGCTACGAGCAGTACTTC. Full variable domain (outside the CDR3, taken from reference TRBV5-4 and TRBJ2-7): ETGVTQSPTHLIKTRGQQVTLRCSSQSGHNTVSWYQQALGQGPQFIFQYYREEENGRGNFPPRFSGLQFPNYSSELNVNALELDDSALYLCASSSRGGGPVGYEQYFGPGTRLTVT.

This clone was recorded at least ten times. V usage is TRBV5-1 and J usage is TRBJ2-7, with D perhaps matching TRBD1 (6 bases). This CDR3 has 15 residues. Germline assignment: CDR1 SGHRS and CDR2 YFSETQ. Trimming stripped 1 base from V and 5 bases from J, with 16 bases between. DNA for the CDR3: TGCGCCAGCAGCTTGCAACGGACAGAACGGCACGAGCAGTACTTC. This translates into CASSLQRTERHEQYF.

At least ten counts were recorded for this clone. The rearrangement uses TRBV9 and TRBJ2-7, with D hard to call. Germline CDR1 SGDLS, CDR2 YYNGEE. This CDR3 spans 16 amino acids. V shed 0 bases and J shed 7 bases, with 20 bases lying between them. CDR3 nucleotides: TGTGCCAGCAGCGTAGGTTCCCAAGCCTTAATTTCAGAGCAGTACTTC. Translated: CASSVGSQALISEQYF. Looking up the rest from reference TRBV9 and TRBJ2-7 gives the full variable domain: DSGVTQTPKHLITATGQRVTLRCSPRSGDLSVYWYQQSLDQGLQFLIQYYNGEERAKGNILERFSAQQFPDLHSELNLSSLELGDSALYFCASSVGSQALISEQYFGPGTRLTVT.

In its sample, this clone was seen many times. V gene TRBV5-6 combines with J gene TRBJ1-2; 7 bases match TRBD1. The CDR3 runs 13 residues. The trim removed 5 bases at V and 4 bases at J, leaving 5 bases unmatched. Germline V gene sequence: CDR1 SGHDT, CDR2 YYEEEE. CDR3 in amino acids: CASRYRGPYGYTF. The CDR3 DNA sequence: TGTGCCAGCAGATACAGGGGCCCCTATGGCTACACCTTC.

This clone has at least ten counts. The CDR3 DNA is TGCAGCGTACTAGCGGGAGGGGTTTACAATGAGCAGTTCTTC. Amino acids: CSVLAGGVYNEQFF. The rearrangement uses TRBV29-1 and TRBJ2-1; 13 positions agree with TRBD2. The V gene's germline CDR1 is SQVTM and CDR2 ANQGSEA. CDR3 length: 14 residues. The V gene end was trimmed by 6 bases and the J gene end by 4 bases; junction bases not matched to a gene: 3.

This clone was seen repeatedly, ten times or more. The chain is built from TRBV6-1 and TRBJ2-7, with TRBD1 identical over 9 bases. CDR3 length equals 13 residues. V lost 11 bases and J lost 2; bases outside the gene matches: 7. The germline V gene has CDR1 MNHNS and CDR2 SASEGT. The CDR3: CALGDRAPYEQYF. The CDR3 DNA follows: TGTGCCCTAGGGGACAGGGCTCCCTACGAGCAGTACTTC.

This clone was recorded at least ten times. The chain is built from TRBV5-1 and TRBJ2-7, with 7 bases fitting TRBD2. The germline V gene has CDR1 SGHRS and CDR2 YFSETQ. This CDR3 is built from 13 residues. Trimming cost V 0 bases and J 6 bases; bases outside gene matches: 3. CDR3 nucleotides: TGCGCCAGCAGCTTGGTTCCGGGGGGCGAGCAGTACTTC. As protein: CASSLVPGGEQYF.

This clone was observed at least ten times. J is TRBJ1-2 and V is TRBV7-2; perhaps TRBD1 as D (5 bases). Germline V gives CDR1 SGHTA, CDR2 FQGNSA. The CDR3 extends over 12 amino acids. V gave up 4 bases and J gave up 5 bases, with 8 bases separating them. The CDR3 protein is CASSWTKYGYTF. The CDR3 DNA reads TGTGCCAGCAGCTGGACAAAATATGGCTACACCTTC.